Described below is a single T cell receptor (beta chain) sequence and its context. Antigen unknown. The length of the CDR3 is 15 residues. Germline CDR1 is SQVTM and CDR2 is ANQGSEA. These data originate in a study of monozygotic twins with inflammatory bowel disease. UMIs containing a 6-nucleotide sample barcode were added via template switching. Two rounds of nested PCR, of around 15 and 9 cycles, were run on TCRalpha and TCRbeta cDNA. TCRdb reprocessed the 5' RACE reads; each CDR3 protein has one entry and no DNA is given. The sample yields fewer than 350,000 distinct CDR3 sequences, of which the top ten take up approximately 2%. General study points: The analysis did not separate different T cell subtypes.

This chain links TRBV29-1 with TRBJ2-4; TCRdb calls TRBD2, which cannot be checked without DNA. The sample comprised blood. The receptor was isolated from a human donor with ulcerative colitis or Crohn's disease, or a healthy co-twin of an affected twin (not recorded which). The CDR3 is CSVVQGTTAKNIQYF. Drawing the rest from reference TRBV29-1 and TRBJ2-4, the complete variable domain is SAVISQKPSRDICQRGTSLTIQCQVDSQVTMMFWYRQQPGQSLTLIATANQGSEATYESGFVIDKFPISRPNLTFSTLTVSNMSPEDSSIYLCSVVQGTTAKNIQYFGAGTRLSVL.